This T cell receptor beta chain stems from a study of blood T cell repertoires in COVID-19. Across the study: Donors in the United States, Italy and Spain gave samples during acute or convalescent COVID-19.

The length of the CDR3 is 14 residues. The germline V gene encodes CDR1 MDHEN and CDR2 SYDVKM. The trim removed 2 bases at V and 5 bases at J, leaving 3 bases unmatched. Clones were sequenced by immunoSEQ multiplex PCR, and TCRdb holds only the in-frame ones, with some missing. The sample lists 90,000 to 110,000 clones, roughly 80% occurring once. Sample: peripheral blood. This sequence was found in an elderly woman with acute or convalescent COVID-19. The genes are TRBV28 and TRBJ1-5; TRBD1 matches at 7 bases. CDR3 bases: TGTGCCAGCAGTTTAAACAGGGGATATCAGCCCCAGCATTTT. Residues: CASSLNRGYQPQHF.